These 27 T cell receptor beta chains share one sample of origin, sequenced in a study of blood T cell repertoires in COVID-19. Repertoires were generated with immunoSEQ multiplex PCR, while TCRdb's copy carries only in-frame clones and drops some. The sample comprises 96,000 or so clones, over 75% of which are singletons, and roughly 2.8% rests with the top ten. Material: peripheral blood. These receptors came from a woman aged 80 or older with acute or convalescent COVID-19.

The chain recombines TRBV28 with TRBJ2-3, with D uncertain. Germline-derived CDR1 and CDR2 are MDHEN and SYDVKM. The CDR3 totals 14 residues. The V gene lost 5 bases and the J gene lost 0 bases, with 9 bases spanning the gap. The CDR3 is CASSRSPSTDTQYF. The CDR3 DNA reads as TGTGCCAGCAGTCGTTCTCCGAGCACAGATACGCAGTATTTT.

The chain uses TRBV18 and TRBJ1-2; 9 bases map to TRBD1. The length of the CDR3 is 18 residues. V was pared by 2 bases and J by 8 bases, with 18 bases of the junction left unmatched. Germline V lookup: CDR1 KGHSH, CDR2 LQKENI. CDR3: CASSPVLGQGKSNVGYTF. CDR3 sequence (DNA): TGTGCCAGCTCACCAGTCCTGGGACAGGGAAAATCTAACGTCGGCTACACCTTC.

V usage is TRBV27 and J usage is TRBJ1-1; D is perhaps TRBD1 (5 bases). This CDR3 has 15 residues. CDR1 and CDR2 from the germline V gene are MNHEY and SMNVEV (reference sequence). The V end was cut by 8 bases, the J end by 1 base, with 17 bases between. CDR3 DNA: TGTGCCAGCCGTTCTAGCGGGGCGCGGAACACTGAAGCTTTCTTT. This gives the protein CASRSSGARNTEAFF.

CDR3 sequence reads: CPGSAQTGGNTEAFF. CDR3 in DNA: TGTCCTGGGAGCGCACAGACAGGGGGCAACACTGAAGCTTTCTTT. J is TRBJ1-1 and V is TRBV22-1; the table calls TRBD1, which could not be checked here. TRBV22-1 is assigned pseudogene status. The CDR3 loop spans 15 amino acids.

This rearrangement joins TRBV9 to TRBJ2-1; 16 bases are shared with TRBD2. Trimming at V came to 4 bases and at J to 4 bases, leaving 14 bases not matched to a gene. The CDR3 has 20 amino acids. CDR1 is SGDLS, CDR2 YYNGEE, per germline. The CDR3 DNA follows: TGTGCCAGCAGCCCCCATTTGGGGACTAGCGGGGGGGCCGGTTACAATGAGCAGTTCTTC. This codes for CASSPHLGTSGGAGYNEQFF. Full variable domain (remainder filled in from reference TRBV9 and TRBJ2-1): DSGVTQTPKHLITATGQRVTLRCSPRSGDLSVYWYQQSLDQGLQFLIQYYNGEERAKGNILERFSAQQFPDLHSELNLSSLELGDSALYFCASSPHLGTSGGAGYNEQFFGPGTRLTVL.

The V call is TRBV10-3, the J call TRBJ1-5; no clear D gene. This CDR3 region has 14 residues. Trimming shortened V by 6 bases and J by 1 base, and 10 bases separated the two germline ends. In germline, CDR1 is ENHRY, CDR2 SYGVKD. The CDR3 coding sequence is TGTGCCATCAGCCGGGAGGGAAGCAATCAGCCCCAGCATTTT. It encodes CAISREGSNQPQHF.

The chain joins TRBV4-3 to TRBJ2-1; D is possibly TRBD2 (5 bases). The CDR3 sequence is 18 residues long. Germline CDR1 LGHNA, CDR2 YSLEER. The V gene lost 0 bases and the J gene lost 2 bases, with 17 bases spanning the gap. CDR3 sequence: CASSQESGMYTPYNEQFF. The CDR3 DNA reads TGCGCCAGCAGCCAAGAAAGCGGCATGTACACACCCTACAATGAGCAGTTCTTC.

V and J are TRBV16 and TRBJ1-5; 7 bases are a match to TRBD1. V shed 2 bases, J shed 3 bases, and the junction held 7 bases outside the gene matches. CDR1 is KGHSY, CDR2 FQNENV, per germline. CDR3 length: 16 amino acids. In nucleotides, the CDR3 is TGTGCCAGCAGCCAAGGCTACAGGGGAAACAATCAGCCCCAGCATTTT. This encodes CASSQGYRGNNQPQHF.

The gene calls are TRBV19 and TRBJ1-5; D not resolved. V lost 7 bases and J lost 5, with 18 bases in between. CDR3 length equals 15 residues. Germline CDR1 LNHDA, CDR2 SQIVND (reference sequence). CDR3 protein: CASTSEGGFYQPQHF. The CDR3 bases are TGTGCCAGTACCTCCGAGGGTGGATTTTATCAGCCCCAGCATTTT.

The rearrangement joins TRBV18 to TRBJ1-1; 9 nucleotides match TRBD1. Unmatched junction bases numbered 10, after V lost 3 bases and J lost 5 bases. CDR1 KGHSH and CDR2 LQKENI come from the germline V gene. This CDR3 has 16 amino acids. CDR3 in amino acids: CASSPTGGPARTEAFF. CDR3 sequence (DNA): TGTGCCAGCTCACCGACAGGGGGTCCGGCACGGACTGAAGCTTTCTTT.

The rearrangement links TRBV28 to TRBJ2-3; 10 bases are shared with TRBD2. V lost 6 bases and J lost 0; bases outside the gene matches: 6. CDR3 length equals 16 residues. In germline, CDR1 is MDHEN, CDR2 SYDVKM. CDR3 protein: CASRSGGASSTDTQYF. In nucleotides, the CDR3 is TGTGCCAGCAGGAGCGGGGGGGCCTCTAGCACAGATACGCAGTATTTT.

The chain has TRBV5-8 and TRBJ1-3; TRBD1 aligns across 12 bases. Germline CDR1 SGHTS, CDR2 YDEGEE. V gave up 5 bases and J gave up 0 bases; unmatched junction bases: 9. The CDR3 is made up of 18 amino acids. CDR3 nucleotide sequence: TGTGCCAGCAGTTGGGACAGGGGGCTACTAAACTCTGGAAACACCATATATTTT. Protein sequence: CASSWDRGLLNSGNTIYF. Variable domain in full (rest from reference TRBV5-8 and TRBJ1-3): EAGVTQSPTHLIKTRGQQATLRCSPISGHTSVYWYQQALGLGLQFLLWYDEGEERNRGNFPPRFSGRQFPNYSSELNVNALELEDSALYLCASSWDRGLLNSGNTIYFGEGSWLTVV.

The rearrangement links TRBV28 to TRBJ1-1; tentatively, D is TRBD1 (6 bases). CDR1 and CDR2 (germline): MDHEN, SYDVKM. The CDR3 is made up of 15 amino acids. V dropped 5 bases and J dropped 8 bases, with 21 bases sitting between them. CDR3 DNA sequence: TGTGCCAGCAGTGTACCCTTTGCGGGGGGCGCCGAAGCTTTCTTT. Its translation: CASSVPFAGGAEAFF. Based on the CDR3 plus reference TRBV28 and TRBJ1-1, the full variable domain is DVKVTQSSRYLVKRTGEKVFLECVQDMDHENMFWYRQDPGLGLRLIYFSYDVKMKEKGDIPEGYSVSREKKERFSLILESASTNQTSMYLCASSVPFAGGAEAFFGQGTRLTVV.

The chain links TRBV28 to TRBJ2-2; unclear D gene. Trimming took 5 bases from V and 6 from J, leaving 13 bases between them. The CDR3 is 14 amino acids. CDR1 is MDHEN, CDR2 SYDVKM, per germline. CDR3 sequence: CASSLPHSAGELFF. CDR3 bases: TGTGCCAGCAGTCTCCCTCACAGTGCCGGGGAGCTGTTTTTT.

The V and J genes are TRBV4-2 and TRBJ2-1; perhaps TRBD1 as D (6 bases). In germline, CDR1 is LGHNA, CDR2 YNFKEQ. The CDR3 loop spans 15 amino acids. The V gene lost 4 bases and the J gene lost 5 bases, with 15 bases spanning the gap. The CDR3 coding sequence is TGTGCCAGCAGCCCAAGAGGGAAGGGGGACAATGAGCAGTTCTTC. Encoded protein: CASSPRGKGDNEQFF.

This chain links TRBV6-5 with TRBJ2-1; TRBD1 is a possible D gene (6 bases). Per the germline V gene, CDR1 is MNHEY and CDR2 is SVGAGI. Trimming took 6 bases from V and 12 from J, leaving 24 bases between them. The CDR3 runs 15 residues. The chain's CDR3 is CASRTTPATGLMQFF. CDR3 nucleotide sequence: TGTGCCAGCAGAACTACCCCGGCGACAGGCCTTATGCAGTTCTTC.

This clone appeared a single time. The chain uses TRBV9 and TRBJ2-1, with 11 bases aligning to TRBD2. CDR3 length equals 15 residues. Looked up from germline, CDR1 is SGDLS and CDR2 is YYNGEE. With 0 bases clipped from V and 7 bases from J, the junction kept 3 bases outside the gene matches. CDR3: CASSVGGTSGNEQFF. In DNA, the CDR3 is TGTGCCAGCAGCGTAGGCGGGACTAGCGGTAATGAGCAGTTCTTC.

This clone was picked up a small number of times. This rearrangement joins TRBV4-2 to TRBJ1-4, with D uncertain. There are 14 residues in the CDR3. V gave up 0 bases and J gave up 11 bases, with 13 bases separating them. CDR1 and CDR2 from the germline V gene are LGHNA and YNFKEQ. The CDR3 bases are TGTGCCAGCAGCCAAGATTTGACTGGCTCGAAACTGTTTTTT. Translation gives CASSQDLTGSKLFF.

This clone was found a few times. This chain connects TRBV5-5 to TRBJ1-6; TRBD1 might be the D (5 bases). The CDR3 consists of 14 residues. The germline V gene encodes CDR1 SGHKS and CDR2 YYEKEE (reference sequence). Trimming removed 4 bases at V and 5 bases at J, with 10 bases between. CDR3 region: CASSPGTDNSPLHF. The CDR3 DNA sequence: TGTGCCAGCAGCCCCGGGACTGATAATTCACCCCTCCACTTT.

The chain has TRBV16 and TRBJ2-7; perhaps TRBD1 as D (5 bases). Germline V gene sequence: CDR1 KGHSY, CDR2 FQNENV. V was cut by 3 bases and J by 4 bases, with 19 bases left in between. CDR3 length: 16 residues. The CDR3 spells CASSQGRVQAIYEQYF. In nucleotides, the CDR3 is TGTGCCAGCAGCCAGGGGCGCGTTCAAGCAATTTACGAGCAGTACTTC.

The CDR3 protein is CAWSVPGVGAFF. The DNA for the CDR3 is TGTGCCTGGAGTGTACCAGGGGTTGGGGCTTTCTTT. The V gene is TRBV30, the J gene TRBJ1-1; weak D call: TRBD1 (6 bases). The CDR3 runs 12 residues. Germline V gene data show CDR1 as GTSNPN and CDR2 as SVGIG (reference sequence). Deletions cut 0 bases from V and 11 bases from J, with 13 bases between.

J is TRBJ2-4 and V is TRBV4-1, with 9 bases that match TRBD1. V lost 3 bases, J lost 15 bases, and 9 bases stayed unmatched. Germline loops: CDR1 MGHRA, CDR2 YSYEKL. The CDR3 has 13 residues. CDR3 coding DNA: TGCGCCAGCAGCCACCGGGACAGGGTGGGTTGGTACTTC. Its translation is CASSHRDRVGWYF.

This chain connects TRBV19 to TRBJ1-2; the D is unclear. Germline values: CDR1 LNHDA, CDR2 SQIVND (reference sequence). Trimming took off 3 bases at V and 2 bases at J, with 10 bases between the two ends. The CDR3 contains 14 residues. CDR3: CASSIPRRNYGYTF. In DNA, the CDR3 is TGTGCCAGTAGTATCCCCCGCAGAAACTATGGCTACACCTTC.

The rearrangement uses TRBV6-1 and TRBJ1-2; D unclear. This CDR3 is built from 14 residues. Trimming cost V 1 base and J 2 bases, with 8 bases left between them. Germline V lookup: CDR1 MNHNS, CDR2 SASEGT. The CDR3, as DNA: TGTGCCAGCAGTGAAGGCAACACCAACTATGGCTACACCTTC. This encodes CASSEGNTNYGYTF.

This clone appeared once. V is TRBV12-3 or TRBV12-4 and J is TRBJ2-1; D might be TRBD2 (5 bases). The CDR3 sequence is 13 residues long. V was trimmed by 5 bases and J by 8 bases, leaving 13 bases between them. The CDR3 DNA follows: TGTGCCAGCAGTCCCCCGGGTAGCGATGAGCAGTTCTTC. Amino acids: CASSPPGSDEQFF.

This chain uses TRBV9 with TRBJ2-7; TRBD2 is a possible D gene (6 bases). Germline CDR1 is SGDLS and CDR2 is YYNGEE. The CDR3 length is 14 residues. Trimming took off 0 bases at V and 4 bases at J, with 11 bases between the two ends. The CDR3 here is CASSVATGGYEQYF. Written as DNA, the CDR3 is TGTGCCAGCAGCGTAGCTACTGGGGGGTACGAGCAGTACTTC.

This clone has more than one count but fewer than ten. V usage is TRBV7-2 and J usage is TRBJ2-1, with a weak D call TRBD2 (7 bases). Looked up from germline, CDR1 is SGHTA and CDR2 is FQGNSA. CDR3 size: 15 residues. V lost 6 bases to trimming and J lost 2 bases, with 14 bases between them. The CDR3 region is CASRPQGGTYNEQFF. The DNA of the CDR3 is TGTGCCAGCAGGCCACAGGGAGGGACCTACAATGAGCAGTTCTTC.